Below, one T cell receptor (beta chain) is given with its context. The antigen it binds to is not known. Base qualities are not recorded, but no much larger clone differs from it by a single base. Library preparation employed the immunoSEQ multiplex PCR assay. For the multiplex PCR, a mixture combining 60 forward primers for TCR Vbeta segments and 13 reverse primers for TCR Jbeta segments was used. The CDR3 region of rearranged TCR beta genes was amplified from genomic DNA with a multiplex PCR assay. Amplified TCR beta libraries were sequenced as 87-base-pair reads on the Illumina HiSeq System. As for the authors' bioinformatics: A later analysis tallied 75 million to 85 million unique TCR beta chains across the 660 or so repertoires, and some 10 million of those chains were shared by two or more donors. Raw reads were error-corrected and collapsed into unique sequences with a nearest-neighbor algorithm that merged closely related sequences to remove PCR and sequencing errors. V, D and J gene segments were assigned by aligning CDR3 sequences to IMGT reference sequences. Each retained sequence needed at least a six-nucleotide match to both a V gene segment and a J gene segment. Rearrangements were called productive when the CDR3 lacked stop codons and stayed in frame with V and J; all others were non-productive. CDR3 was defined according to IMGT convention as the region running from the second conserved V-encoded cysteine to the conserved J-encoded phenylalanine. Sequences without an unambiguous match to a single V gene segment were excluded from the earlier analysis of over 500 of the donors. In an earlier analysis of 500 to 750 of the donors, V segments were called functional above 56.7% productive rearrangements and were called segregating when the between-donor standard deviation exceeded 5%. A statistical classification framework was built for diagnosing cytomegalovirus status from the catalog of TCR beta chain sequences. V and J gene assignment, in a later analysis, came from comparing TCR nucleotide sequences with IMGT/GENE-DB human TR gene sequences. In a later analysis, CDR3 sequences and most-parsimonious VDJ recombination scenarios were assigned using the TCRdist pipeline. In a later analysis, each TCR beta chain was defined by its CDR3 amino acid sequence together with its V-gene family, and reads lacking a unique V-gene family were excluded. To address suspected cross-contamination and a sequencing artifact, a later analysis removed roughly 640 highly shared, low-generation-probability nucleotide sequences. In a later analysis, a clonal expansion index was calculated for each public chain from normalized within-repertoire ranks of inferred template counts. In a later analysis, generation probabilities were computed using a VDJ recombination model fitted to out-of-frame rearrangements, and the results were checked against IGoR. In a later analysis, hypergeometric tests were used to score TCR-TCR, TCR-HLA and TCR-CMV co-occurrence, with a repertoire-size bias correction applied to TCR pairs. False discovery rates were estimated in a later analysis by permuting HLA or CMV assignments 20 times. In a later analysis, co-occurring TCRs were grouped using DBSCAN, and TCRdist sequence similarity was added for clustering within HLA-allele-positive subsets. Repertoires with fewer than 30,000 or more than 120,000 public chains were left out of co-occurrence clustering, as were five repertoires with anomalous nucleotide sharing. This immuneACCESS table, as held by TCRdb, lists in-frame sequences with V and J called but not all clones. Of the missing ones, under half trace to an unresolved V gene in checked studies; the others have no known cause. V, J and clone size are those of that table, while D and trimming were read from the DNA. The table for this sample lists around 260,000 clones; 75% to 85% of them were counted only once. The top ten clones comprise approximately 0.3% of the sample.

The cohort comprised around 690 healthy bone marrow donors. At the time of sampling, every cohort member was nominally healthy, though immune exposures that went unrecorded were likely present. The donor tested CMV seronegative and was one of the 352 seronegative cohort members. Every donor gave a peripheral blood sample, and the peripheral blood mononuclear cells from that sample were used for TCR beta sequencing. Genomic DNA extraction from the blood cell samples was performed with the Qiagen DNeasy Blood Extraction Kit. These data are taken from a study of cytomegalovirus exposure and HLA in healthy donors (dated by TCRdb to 2016 to 2017). In terms of the full investigation: An earlier analysis of roughly 630 of the donors reported approximately 270 Gb of sequence data and around 120 million unique TCR beta sequences from 150 million to 200 million T cells. An early release that covered some 640 HLA-typed donors contained about 290 gigabases of sequencing data and approximately 85 million unique TCR sequences. Among the roughly 390 genotyped donors, approximately 81% belonged to the genetic ancestry cluster associated with self-reported Caucasian donors. The study was designed to test whether signatures of past pathogen exposure could be identified by cataloging public T cell receptors. The study profiled the T cell repertoires of 666 subjects by immunosequencing and related them to cytomegalovirus serostatus. Along with the roughly 670-subject first cohort, a separate validation cohort of over 90 different subjects was used. The study combined high-throughput TCR immunosequencing, statistical association of individual TCRs with disease status, and machine learning to predict cytomegalovirus infection status. In a later analysis, previously published TCR beta repertoires from 500 to 750 donors were re-analyzed and high-resolution HLA genotyping was added so that TCR occurrence patterns could be studied. The later analysis used no new phenotypic data to find candidate immune exposures, relying instead on TCR beta sequences and their occurrence across donors. An earlier analysis of some 500 of the donors applied high-throughput TCR beta sequencing to assess whether each TCR beta V gene segment acted as functional or pseudogenic. Donor age, sex, ethnicity and CMV serostatus were compiled alongside the repertoire data. In a later genetic analysis, genome-wide SNP genotypes for about 65% of the roughly 700 donors were used, and that subset was treated as a discovery cohort. Every discovery cohort repertoire had been produced on one sequencing platform. Both class I and class II loci were covered by HLA typing, at four-digit resolution. The number of donors typed differed by locus, with roughly 620-640 for A, B, C, DRB1 and DQB1, around 500 for DQA1, about 610 for DPA1, and some 450 for DPB1. Because of strong linkage in the cohort, roughly five DR-DQ haplotypes were treated as single units for association and clustering. Among some 410 genotyped donors of the cohort, an average of around 240,000 unique TCR beta nucleotide sequences were sequenced per donor, around 20% of them non-productive. General conclusions and limits of the study: According to the authors, the approach could potentially be generalized to other disease states and immunological phenotypes. In a later analysis, the rate of TCR association differed among HLA loci, with DRB1 alleles having the most associated TCRs and HLA-C alleles having the fewest. Specific HLA alleles were associated with 15,000 to 20,000 TCR beta sequences at a false discovery rate of 0.05 in a later analysis. The 87-base-pair reads could not distinguish some IMGT-functional V segments, including TRBV6-2 and TRBV6-3, so those segments were excluded. The classifier was reported to diagnose cytomegalovirus status with high specificity and sensitivity in both the original and validation cohorts. A cluster of highly shared sequence variants was judged likely to be a technical artifact of the sequencing pipeline. An earlier analysis of approximately 540 of the donors showed that most TCR beta V segments appeared in productive rearrangements either about 87% or about 30% of the time, which broadly matched IMGT annotations. In a later genetic analysis, a missense DCLRE1C variant was associated with V-gene and J-gene trimming of TCR beta chains, and the association was replicated in an independent cohort. A few of the identified cytomegalovirus-associated TCR beta chains were confirmed in vitro to be specific for cytomegalovirus antigens. The presence/absence analyses assumed that sequencing depth was roughly uniform across donors, and that assumption may not be true. Assigning TCR associations to individual alleles was difficult when HLA alleles, especially DR and DQ, strongly co-occurred. A further reported finding was that TCR beta sequences accurately predicted the HLA-A and HLA-B alleles for most subjects in the first cohort. Because counts were too low, 15 to 20 rarely observed V segments, including chromosome 9 orphons, were left out of the earlier analysis of 500 to 750 of the donors. HLA typing was unavailable for some donors at each locus, so association tests used only the typed subset. CMV serostatus was the only immune exposure information available for the cohort. Only TCR beta chains were sequenced in this cohort, and the absence of alpha or paired-chain data limited detectable features. A later analysis found that most CMV-associated TCR beta chains appeared HLA-restricted, with HLA associations seemingly driven largely by CMV exposure. In a later analysis, HLA-associated TCR beta chains were found to be more clonally expanded and to have lower generation probabilities than equally common non-associated chains. According to a later analysis, parvovirus B19, influenza, CMV and Epstein-Barr virus appeared linked to several top co-occurrence clusters. A later genetic analysis reported fewer N-insertions in productive TCRs among donors in an Asian-associated ancestry cluster than the roughly 700-donor mean. Linkage disequilibrium might explain the correlated functional status among segregating V segments, but an unknown experimental factor could not be ruled out. While some public TCRs were present in many individuals, most TCR sequences turned up only very rarely across donors. In the study, some 180 TCR beta chains were listed as associated with cytomegalovirus.

V loses 7 bases of germline sequence and J loses 2 bases, and the interval between the two ends is 18 bases. Per the germline V gene, MDHEN is the CDR1 and SYDVKM is the CDR2. The CDR3 measures 16 amino acids from cysteine to phenylalanine. The retained sequence is limited to the CDR3, 48 bases, with the frame set at the first base. Rearrangement joined TRBV28 to TRBJ1-3, and perhaps TRBD1 as D gene, on 6 matching bases. The sequence was obtained from a girl aged 2 to 9 in good health and CMV-seronegative. The sequencing sample was made of PBMCs. CDR3 region: CASITGWGLAGNTIYF. In nucleotides, the sequence is TGTGCCAGCATTACAGGGTGGGGTCTAGCTGGAAACACCATATATTTT.